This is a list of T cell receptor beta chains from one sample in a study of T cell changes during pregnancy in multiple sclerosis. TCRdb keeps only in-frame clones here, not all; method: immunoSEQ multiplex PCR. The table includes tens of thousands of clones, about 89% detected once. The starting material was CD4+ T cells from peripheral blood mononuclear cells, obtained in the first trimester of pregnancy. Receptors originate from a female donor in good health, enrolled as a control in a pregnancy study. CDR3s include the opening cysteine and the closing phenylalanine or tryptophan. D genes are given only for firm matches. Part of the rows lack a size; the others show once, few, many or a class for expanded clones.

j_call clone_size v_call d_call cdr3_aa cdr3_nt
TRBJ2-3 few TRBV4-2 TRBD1 CASSQEGRTGGSAGAMTDTQYF TGTGCCAGCAGCCAAGAGGGTAGGACAGGGGGATCAGCGGGAGCCATGACAGATACGCAGTATTTT
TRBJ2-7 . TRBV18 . CASSPQGGTYEQYF TGTGCCAGCTCACCACAGGGAGGAACCTACGAGCAGTACTTC
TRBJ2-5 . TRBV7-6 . CASSPGPGGMARGFGETQYF TGTGCCAGCAGCCCCGGTCCGGGCGGGATGGCGAGGGGCTTTGGGGAGACCCAGTACTTC
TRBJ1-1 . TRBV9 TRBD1 CASSEGQDFYTEAFF TGTGCCAGCAGCGAGGGACAGGATTTTTACACTGAAGCTTTCTTT
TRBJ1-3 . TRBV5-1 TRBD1 CASSSTGGASGNTIYF TGCGCCAGCAGTAGTACAGGGGGCGCTTCTGGAAACACCATATATTTT
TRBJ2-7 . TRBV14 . CASSSYGAYEQYF TGTGCCAGCAGCTCCTACGGAGCGTACGAGCAGTACTTC
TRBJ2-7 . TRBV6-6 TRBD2 CASRAGAGGAYEQYF TGTGCCAGCAGAGCCGGGGCCGGGGGGGCCTACGAGCAGTACTTC
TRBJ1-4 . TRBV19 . CASTNNEKLFF TGTGCCAGTACTAATAATGAAAAACTGTTTTTT
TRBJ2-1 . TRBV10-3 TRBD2 CAIRGTSGGGNEQFF TGTGCCATCAGGGGGACTAGCGGGGGGGGCAATGAGCAGTTCTTC
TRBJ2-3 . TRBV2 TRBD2 CASSEASGSGTSGGGEPSTDTQYF TGTGCCAGCAGTGAAGCATCGGGGTCGGGGACTAGCGGGGGGGGAGAACCAAGCACAGATACGCAGTATTTT
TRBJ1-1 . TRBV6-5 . CASSLAGGVNTEAFF TGTGCCAGCAGCCTGGCGGGCGGGGTAAACACTGAAGCTTTCTTT
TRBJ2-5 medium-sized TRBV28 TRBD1 CASSGSTGGEETQYF TGTGCCAGCAGTGGCTCGACAGGGGGCGAGGAGACCCAGTACTTC
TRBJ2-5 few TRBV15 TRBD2 CATSRGSRGGSETQYF TGTGCCACCAGCAGAGGGTCGCGGGGGGGCTCGGAGACCCAGTACTTC
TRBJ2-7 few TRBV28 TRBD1 CASATGGTYEQYF TGTGCCAGCGCGACAGGGGGCACCTACGAGCAGTACTTC
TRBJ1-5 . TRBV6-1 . CASRTVSNQPQHF TGTGCCAGCCGGACAGTTAGCAATCAGCCCCAGCATTTT
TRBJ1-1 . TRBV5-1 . CASRTQGSNTEAFF TGCGCCAGCAGGACCCAGGGATCGAACACTGAAGCTTTCTTT
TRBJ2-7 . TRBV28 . CASNRGKAYEQYF TGTGCCAGTAATCGGGGGAAGGCCTACGAGCAGTACTTC
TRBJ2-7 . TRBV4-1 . CASSRPGRSYEQYF TGCGCCAGCAGCCGACCCGGAAGGAGCTACGAGCAGTACTTC
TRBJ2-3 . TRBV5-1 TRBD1 CASSQGEGTDTQYF TGCGCCAGCAGCCAGGGGGAAGGCACAGATACGCAGTATTTT
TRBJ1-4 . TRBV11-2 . CASFSEGFSPTNEKLFF TGTGCCAGCTTTAGCGAAGGGTTTTCTCCAACTAATGAAAAACTGTTTTTT
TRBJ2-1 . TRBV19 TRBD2 CASSRLAGEYNEQFF TGTGCCAGTAGTAGACTAGCGGGGGAGTACAATGAGCAGTTCTTC
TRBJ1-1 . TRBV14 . CASSQVGRVEAFF TGTGCCAGCAGCCAAGTTGGCAGGGTTGAAGCTTTCTTT
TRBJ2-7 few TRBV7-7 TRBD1 CASRLRTGLNEQYF TGTGCCAGCAGACTAAGGACAGGGCTAAACGAGCAGTACTTC
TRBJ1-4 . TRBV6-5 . CASSRWGGEAEKLFF TGTGCCAGCAGCCGTTGGGGGGGCGAAGCCGAAAAACTGTTTTTT
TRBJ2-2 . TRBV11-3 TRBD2 CASSPTSETVTGELFF TGTGCCAGCAGCCCAACTAGCGAAACCGTAACCGGGGAGCTGTTTTTT
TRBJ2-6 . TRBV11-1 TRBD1 CASSRQGSGANVLTF TGTGCCAGCAGCCGACAGGGCTCTGGGGCCAACGTCCTGACTTTC
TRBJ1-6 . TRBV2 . CASSKNAGLVNSPLHF TGTGCCAGCAGTAAAAACGCCGGGTTGGTAAATTCACCCCTCCACTTT
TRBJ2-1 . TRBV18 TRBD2 CASSRLGLAGGRNNNEQFF TGTGCCAGCTCACGATTGGGACTAGCGGGAGGCAGAAACAACAATGAGCAGTTCTTC
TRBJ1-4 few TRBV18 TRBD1 CASSPATGVNEKLFF TGTGCCAGCTCACCGGCCACAGGGGTTAATGAAAAACTGTTTTTT
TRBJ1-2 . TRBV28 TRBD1 CASSLQGASSVYTF TGTGCCAGCAGTTTACAGGGGGCGTCGTCGGTCTACACCTTC
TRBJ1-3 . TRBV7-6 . CASSFGIGNTIYF TGTGCCAGCAGCTTCGGGATCGGAAACACCATATATTTT
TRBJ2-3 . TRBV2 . CASSARGADTQYF TGTGCCAGCAGTGCCAGGGGTGCAGATACGCAGTATTTT
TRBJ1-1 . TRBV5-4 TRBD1 CASSLGQGGTEAFF TGTGCCAGCAGCTTGGGACAGGGAGGCACTGAAGCTTTCTTT
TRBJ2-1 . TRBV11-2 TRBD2 CASSQGLAGVVEQFF TGTGCCAGCAGCCAGGGACTAGCGGGGGTTGTTGAGCAGTTCTTC
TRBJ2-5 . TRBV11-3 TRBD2 CASTLTGRGGLRETQYF TGTGCCAGCACCCTCACAGGACGGGGGGGCTTGAGGGAGACCCAGTACTTC
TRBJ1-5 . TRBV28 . CASSLVGGRGSNQPQHF TGTGCCAGCAGTTTAGTTGGGGGGAGGGGTAGCAATCAGCCCCAGCATTTT
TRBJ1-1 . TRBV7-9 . CASSLEGVNEAFF TGTGCCAGCAGCTTAGAGGGAGTGAATGAAGCTTTCTTT
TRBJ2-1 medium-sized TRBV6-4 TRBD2 CASSTGTSGSNEQFF TGTGCCAGCAGCACCGGGACTAGCGGGAGCAATGAGCAGTTCTTC